Each of the 8 T cell receptor beta chains below was sequenced from the same sample in a study of T-cell memory formation after mild COVID-19. One entry per CDR3 protein, called by TCRdb with MiXCR from the 5' RACE reads. The table has around 420,000 distinct CDR3 sequences, around 24% seen once. Material for sequencing was PBMCs or a T cell subset sorted from them (not recorded which). These TCRs come from an adult woman who had mild COVID-19 (a few samples of this study predate the infection). Cell type and time point are not known.

This clonotype was seen more than once but under ten times. The chain employs TRBV19 and TRBJ2-5; D perhaps matches TRBD2 (6 bases). Trimming removed 5 bases from V and 4 bases from J, with 23 bases in between. The germline V gene encodes CDR1 LNHDA and CDR2 SQIVND (reference sequence). The CDR3 covers 17 residues. CDR3 in amino acids: CASSLGSSAGTVETQYF. Here the CDR3 DNA reads TGTGCCAGTAGTTTGGGTTCTAGCGCGGGCACGGTAGAGACCCAGTACTTC.

This clonotype was seen a few times. The rearrangement links TRBV4-1 to TRBJ1-1; 8 bases match TRBD1. The length of the CDR3 is 13 residues. Losses at the gene ends were 5 bases for V and 4 bases for J; bases not matched to a gene: 3. Germline V gives CDR1 MGHRA, CDR2 YSYEKL. CDR3 in DNA: TGCGCCAGCAGCGGACAGGGATTCACTGAAGCTTTCTTT. It is translated as CASSGQGFTEAFF.

This clonotype was seen a handful of times. The V and J genes are TRBV5-1 and TRBJ1-1, with D perhaps TRBD1 (6 bases). Trimming took 0 bases from V and 5 from J, leaving 11 bases between them. The CDR3 covers 14 residues. CDR1 and CDR2 (germline): SGHRS, YFSETQ. The CDR3 DNA sequence: TGCGCCAGCAGCTTGGCAGGGGCGAGTACTGAAGCTTTCTTT. As protein: CASSLAGASTEAFF.

As concerns this clonotype: Sequence at one end of the junction differs from germline and may be a read error. The chain employs TRBV7-7 and TRBJ2-7, with a possible D match to TRBD1 (6 bases). The germline CDR1 and CDR2 sequences are SSHAT and FNYEAQ (reference sequence). This CDR3 is built from 15 residues. The CDR3 region is CASSLGGNGGDEQYF. In DNA form, the CDR3 reads TGTGCTAGCAGCTTAGGGGGTAATGGTGGGGACGAGCAGTACTTC.

This chain joins TRBV21-1 and TRBJ2-3; the table calls TRBD1, which could not be checked here. TRBV21-1 is given as a pseudogene. The length of the CDR3 is 16 residues. This CDR3 is CASRPPGQGAADTQYF. The CDR3, as DNA: TGTGCCAGCAGACCCCCGGGACAGGGGGCCGCAGATACGCAGTATTTT.

This clonotype was seen more than once but under ten times. The rearrangement links TRBV29-1 to TRBJ2-1, with D unclear. The CDR3 loop spans 18 amino acids. Trimming left V 4 bases short and J 0 bases short, with 22 bases between. Germline V gives CDR1 SQVTM, CDR2 ANQGSEA. Here the CDR3 reads CSVVGFLVTTSSYNEQFF. In nucleotides, the CDR3 is TGCAGCGTTGTGGGCTTTTTGGTAACCACGAGCTCCTACAATGAGCAGTTCTTC.

This clonotype was detected many times. The chain combines TRBV30 with TRBJ2-2, with 7 bases fitting TRBD1. This CDR3 contains 15 residues. V was clipped by 3 bases and J by 6 bases; unmatched bases: 10. Germline lookup yields CDR1 GTSNPN and CDR2 SVGIG (reference sequence). CDR3 sequence reads: CAWRETGFVPGELFF. The DNA for the CDR3 is TGTGCCTGGAGAGAGACAGGGTTCGTCCCCGGGGAGCTGTTTTTT.

The chain is built from TRBV3-1 and TRBJ1-1; a possible D gene is TRBD1 (5 bases). V shed 2 bases and J shed 11 bases, with 12 bases lying between them. The CDR3 length is 12 residues. Germline V gene data show CDR1 as LGHDT and CDR2 as YNNKEL (reference sequence). CDR3 DNA: TGTGCCAGCAGCCAAAATCCAGGGAAGGCTTTCTTT. Translating it yields CASSQNPGKAFF.